One and the same sample provided the 23 T cell receptor beta chains below, sequenced in a study of T-cell reconstitution after alpha-beta-depleted transplantation in children (dated by TCRdb to the mid-2010s). This sample's treatment or condition label indicates: allogeneic hematopoietic cell transplantation with graft depleted of TCRalphabeta T cells and CD19 B cells. Library construction relied on PCR. Sequencing was carried out with an Illumina HiSeq 2500. To normalize quantification of the TCRbeta repertoire, the TCR libraries were built with molecular barcoding that relied on unique molecular identifiers. TCRdb itself trimmed the public reads at Q25 with fastp, ran MiXCR and retained productive beta chains. Rows merge per CDR3 protein into single entries with the most common DNA and genes. For this sample there are over 450,000 distinct CDR3 sequences; about 11% appear just once. The ten largest clones add up to 2% to 2.5% of the sample.

Here the sequenced sample was PBMCs, taken before TCRalphabeta/CD19-depleted stem cell transplant. The source is a child under 10 years old with inherited bone marrow failure, due to receive a stem cell transplant.

This clonotype was found a few times. The chain recombines TRBV6-5 with TRBJ2-5; weak D call: TRBD2 (5 bases). The ends were cut back, 0 bases at V and 2 bases at J, with 7 bases in the middle. CDR1 and CDR2 (germline): MNHEY, SVGAGI. The CDR3 length is 14 residues. CDR3 sequence reads: CASSYSQRQETQYF. CDR3 nucleotides: TGTGCCAGCAGTTACTCGCAGCGGCAAGAGACCCAGTACTTC.

The table lists this clonotype with many counts. The V call is TRBV7-2, the J call TRBJ2-3; no clear D. Germline V gene sequence: CDR1 SGHTA, CDR2 FQGNSA. Trimming left V 5 bases short and J 4 bases short, with 7 bases between. The CDR3 covers 12 residues. DNA for the CDR3: TGTGCCAGCAGCCCCTACGCAGATACGCAGTATTTT. Translating gives CASSPYADTQYF.

There are many counts of this clonotype. J is TRBJ2-4 and V is TRBV6-2 or TRBV6-3, with 11 bases that match TRBD2. The CDR3 is 16 amino acids. V shed 6 bases and J 5 bases; nucleotides not matched to a gene: 9. Germline V gene data show CDR1 as MNHEY and CDR2 as SVGEGT. CDR3 bases: TGTGCCAGCAGCAGGCACCCGGGACTAGCGGAAAACATTCAGTACTTC. Translation gives CASSRHPGLAENIQYF.

This clonotype has at least ten counts. This chain joins TRBV7-8 and TRBJ2-7; 9 bases align to TRBD2. This CDR3 contains 15 residues. The junction had 11 bases not matched to a gene; V was cut back by 5 bases and J by 6 bases. Germline V gene data show CDR1 as SGHVS and CDR2 as FQNEAQ. The CDR3 nucleotides are TGTGCCAGCAGCGTAGAAATAGCGGGAGCAGCCGAGCAGTACTTC. It translates to CASSVEIAGAAEQYF.

There are many counts of this clonotype. The CDR3 DNA is TGTGCCAGCAGTTTCACTAACGGTCCGGGAGAGCAGTACTTC. It translates to CASSFTNGPGEQYF. V gene TRBV28 combines with J gene TRBJ2-7, with D tentatively TRBD2 (5 bases). V was clipped by 3 bases and J by 7 bases, with 16 bases between them. The germline gives CDR1 MDHEN, CDR2 SYDVKM. This CDR3 spans 14 amino acids.

The chain carries TRBV12-3 or TRBV12-4 and TRBJ2-1, with D maybe TRBD1 (6 bases). CDR3 size: 14 residues. Trimming left V 4 bases short and J 7 bases short, with 14 bases between. The DNA for the CDR3 is TGTGCCAGCAGTTCACTCCCCCAGGGGAATGAGCAGTTCTTC. Translation: CASSSLPQGNEQFF.

This clonotype was found many times. V and J are TRBV27 and TRBJ2-7; TRBD1 agrees at 8 bases. In germline, CDR1 is MNHEY, CDR2 SMNVEV (reference sequence). This CDR3 region has 14 residues. J gave up 5 bases and V 8 bases, and 11 bases lay outside the gene matches. This CDR3 is CASASLTGVHEQYF. In DNA form, the CDR3 reads TGTGCCAGCGCCTCCCTGACAGGGGTTCACGAGCAGTACTTC.

Details on this clonotype: Being one base from a much bigger clone, this may be a read error. The V and J genes are TRBV12-3 or TRBV12-4 and TRBJ1-2; TRBD1 matches at 7 bases. This CDR3 contains 14 residues. The V and J ends lost 6 bases and 8 bases, in that order; junction bases with no gene match: 12. CDR3 amino acids: CASSPDRALGGYTF. As DNA, the CDR3 is TGTGCCAGCAGCCCAGACAGGGCGCTGGGAGGCTACACCTTC.

This clonotype showed up many times. The chain uses TRBV7-6 and TRBJ2-7, with 9 positions matching TRBD2. Trimming removed 1 base from V and 3 bases from J; junction bases left unmatched: 1. This CDR3 comprises 14 residues. The germline V gene has CDR1 SGHVS and CDR2 FNYEAQ. CDR3 region: CASSLVTSGYEQYF. The CDR3 DNA reads TGTGCCAGCAGCTTAGTGACTAGCGGCTACGAGCAGTACTTC. Full variable domain (remainder filled in from reference TRBV7-6 and TRBJ2-7): GAGVSQSPRYKVTKRGQDVALRCDPISGHVSLYWYRQALGQGPEFLTYFNYEAQQDKSGLPNDRFSAERPEGSISTLTIQRTEQRDSAMYRCASSLVTSGYEQYFGPGTRLTVT.

This sequence joins TRBV20-1 and TRBJ2-1; possibly TRBD2 for D (6 bases). CDR1 is DFQATT and CDR2 is SNEGSKA in the germline V gene (reference sequence). The CDR3 length is 17 residues. The germline V and J ends were trimmed by 8 bases and 8 bases, with 31 bases remaining between them. CDR3 sequence: CSPTVVQRGGTGYEQFF. DNA for the CDR3: TGCAGTCCTACGGTAGTGCAAAGGGGAGGAACAGGTTATGAGCAGTTCTTC.

This clonotype came up many times. This rearrangement joins TRBV29-1 to TRBJ2-7, with D tentatively TRBD1 or TRBD2 (5 bases each). Germline V gene sequence: CDR1 SQVTM, CDR2 ANQGSEA. The ends were cut back, 4 bases at V and 2 bases at J, with 9 bases in the middle. This CDR3 region has 12 residues. CDR3 sequence (DNA): TGCAGCGTTGCTACGGGGCCCTACGAGCAGTACTTC. Translation: CSVATGPYEQYF.

This clonotype was found many times. The chain uses TRBV19 and TRBJ1-1, with D unresolved. V was cut by 8 bases and J by 4 bases, with 8 bases left in between. Germline loops: CDR1 LNHDA, CDR2 SQIVND (reference sequence). CDR3 size: 11 residues. CDR3 nucleotides: TGTGCCAGTGCTCGGGTCACTGAAGCTTTCTTT. This encodes CASARVTEAFF. The full variable domain, its missing parts supplied by reference TRBV19 and TRBJ1-1, is DGGITQSPKYLFRKEGQNVTLSCEQNLNHDAMYWYRQDPGQGLRLIYYSQIVNDFQKGDIAEGYSVSREKKESFPLTVTSAQKNPTAFYLCASARVTEAFFGQGTRLTVV.

This clonotype came up many times. The chain is built from TRBV3-1 and TRBJ2-7; D is unresolved. With 3 bases removed from V and 2 bases from J, the gap between germline ends came to 14 bases. Germline CDR1 reads LGHDT; CDR2 reads YNNKEL (reference sequence). The length of the CDR3 is 15 residues. CDR3 region: CASSHSAITTYEQYF. The CDR3 region has the DNA TGTGCCAGCAGCCACTCGGCCATCACCACCTACGAGCAGTACTTC.

This clonotype was counted at least ten times. The chain uses TRBV29-1 and TRBJ2-7; 9 bases map to TRBD1. V shed 6 bases and J 4 bases; nucleotides not matched to a gene: 4. Germline assignment: CDR1 SQVTM and CDR2 ANQGSEA. This CDR3 comprises 12 residues. The CDR3 protein is CSVDRGGYEQYF. The CDR3, as DNA: TGCAGCGTGGACAGGGGCGGGTACGAGCAGTACTTC.

This clonotype occurred a few times. CDR3 residues: CSASLPGKTFF. The CDR3 bases are TGCAGTGCTAGTCTGCCAGGGAAGACTTTCTTT. The chain has TRBV20-1 and TRBJ1-1; a weak D match, TRBD1 (5 bases). V gave up 3 bases and J gave up 12 bases, with 14 bases separating them. In germline, CDR1 is DFQATT, CDR2 SNEGSKA (reference sequence). The CDR3 extends over 11 amino acids.

At least ten counts were recorded for this clonotype. The chain employs TRBV28 and TRBJ2-2; D is uncertain. Looked up from germline, CDR1 is MDHEN and CDR2 is SYDVKM. Trimming took off 5 bases at V and 4 bases at J, with 8 bases between the two ends. The CDR3 has 13 residues. CDR3 in DNA: TGTGCCAGCAGTCCTCTCGGCACCGGGGAGCTGTTTTTT. This translates into CASSPLGTGELFF.

This clonotype was seen ten or more times. This CDR3 reads CASSLYSGGREETQYF. The CDR3 DNA follows: TGTGCCAGCAGTTTATATTCGGGCGGGAGGGAAGAGACCCAGTACTTC. The chain links TRBV28 to TRBJ2-5, with 9 bases aligning to TRBD2. Per the germline V gene, CDR1 is MDHEN and CDR2 is SYDVKM. The CDR3 length is 16 residues. With 1 base clipped from V and 3 bases from J, the junction kept 6 bases outside the gene matches.

V is TRBV10-3 and J is TRBJ2-1, with TRBD1 identical over 8 bases. J gave up 0 bases and V 2 bases, and 6 bases lay outside the gene matches. This CDR3 has 17 residues. Germline loops: CDR1 ENHRY, CDR2 SYGVKD. Here the CDR3 reads CAISERKTGDSYNEQFF. The CDR3 DNA sequence: TGTGCCATCAGTGAGCGAAAGACAGGGGACTCCTACAATGAGCAGTTCTTC.

On this clonotype itself: This clone may be a read error of a much larger clone one base away. The rearrangement uses TRBV20-1 and TRBJ2-5; tentative D call: TRBD1 (6 bases). This CDR3 contains 15 residues. The V and J ends lost 3 bases and 5 bases respectively, with 19 bases between them. The germline gives CDR1 DFQATT, CDR2 SNEGSKA (reference sequence). The CDR3 bases are TGCAGTGCTAGCGGTACTACAGGGCCGGGGGAGACCCAGTACTTC. The encoded protein is CSASGTTGPGETQYF.

This clonotype was recorded many times. The V gene is TRBV4-1, the J gene TRBJ2-5, with D possibly called TRBD1 or TRBD2 (5 bases each). Germline-derived CDR1 and CDR2 are MGHRA and YSYEKL. V was trimmed by 1 base and J by 4 bases, leaving 10 bases between them. This CDR3 is 14 amino acids long. The CDR3 spells CASSQGGGRETQYF. CDR3 coding DNA: TGCGCCAGCAGCCAAGGGGGCGGGCGAGAGACCCAGTACTTC.

Ten or more counts support this clonotype. The V gene is TRBV10-2, the J gene TRBJ1-5; a weak D match, TRBD1 (6 bases). Trimming stripped 2 bases from V and 6 bases from J, with 17 bases between. The CDR3 extends over 16 amino acids. Looked up from germline, CDR1 is WSHSY and CDR2 is SAAADI. The CDR3: CASSERGAGALQPQHF. CDR3 coding DNA: TGCGCCAGCAGTGAGCGGGGGGCAGGCGCTCTTCAGCCCCAGCATTTT.

The chain uses TRBV6-1 and TRBJ2-2; D is perhaps TRBD2 (5 bases). There are 14 residues in the CDR3. Trimming cost V 7 bases and J 4 bases, with 13 bases left between them. From germline, CDR1 is MNHNS and CDR2 SASEGT. The CDR3: CASNPVAGTGELFF. The CDR3 DNA reads as TGTGCCAGCAACCCCGTGGCGGGCACCGGGGAGCTGTTTTTT.

As to this clonotype: The junction does not match germline at one end; this may be a read error. This chain connects TRBV5-1 to TRBJ2-1; D is perhaps TRBD1 (5 bases). Germline CDR1 is SGHRS and CDR2 is YFSETQ. CDR3 size: 15 residues. The CDR3 DNA sequence: TGCGCCAGCATGTCCAGGGTCGACTCCTACCATGAGCAGTTCTTC. Its translation: CASMSRVDSYHEQFF.